Here is one T cell receptor (beta chain) with its context. Because the CDR3's place on the DNA is in doubt, the DNA is left out and the CDR3 is given as listed by TCRdb. The CDR3 spans 14 amino acids, including both terminal residues. Germline lookup yields CDR1 GTSNPN and CDR2 SVGIG (reference sequence). cDNA came from roughly 0.53 to 1 ug RNA primed by random hexamers. TCRdb fed the immunoSEQ multiplex PCR reads into MiXCR, producing one record per CDR3 protein. The sample lists 130,000 or so distinct CDR3 sequences; around nine tenths were seen once. These data belong to a study of CD8 T cells in Susac syndrome.

Sequencing was performed on CD8+ T cells from PBMCs. The source is a human donor with multiple sclerosis. The chain is built from TRBV30 and TRBJ2-3; the DNA was not compared with TRBD2, the D call given in the table. The CDR3 here is CAWSVGRGTDTRYF.